This TCR beta chain was profiled in a study of blood T cell repertoires in COVID-19. The overall study: There were acute and convalescent COVID-19 samples, and they came from the United States, Italy and Spain.

Per the original methods: Reference gene primer amplification gave estimated nucleated cell counts. Profiled with immunoSEQ multiplex PCR; TCRdb holds only in-frame clones, not every one. V and J calls and clone size are as listed in that table; D and trimming were resolved from the DNA. The sample has 170,000 or so clones; more than 85% are singletons. V lost 5 bases to trimming and J lost 0 bases, with 10 bases between them. The germline V gene has CDR1 MNHEY and CDR2 SMNVEV (reference sequence). The CDR3 contains 15 residues. Seattle-derived patients entered the study during active infection and were followed longitudinally.

The receptor was derived from a man in his sixties with COVID-19, enrolled during active disease. V gene TRBV27 combines with J gene TRBJ2-2, with a tentative D call TRBD2 (6 bases). The specimen sequenced was peripheral blood. The CDR3 loop reads CASSGGTANTGELFF. The CDR3 region has the DNA TGTGCCAGCAGTGGGGGGACGGCGAACACCGGGGAGCTGTTTTTT.